This TCR beta chain is drawn from a study of early T cells in non-severe SARS-CoV-2 infection. At the level of the study: Unsorted whole-blood RNA was sequenced in bulk, leaving chains unpaired.

This clonotype was recorded many times. Molecules of cDNA were individually given unique molecular identifiers that were attached to them. TCRdb reprocessed the 5' RACE reads with MiXCR, giving one entry per CDR3 protein. The table shows 65,000 to 95,000 distinct CDR3 sequences, with approximately 5% occurring only once. V was trimmed by 6 bases and J by 5 bases, leaving 19 bases between them. Germline V CDR1 and CDR2: SQVTM, ANQGSEA. The CDR3 extends over 14 amino acids. The clonotype originates from an adult who was a healthcare worker with PCR-confirmed SARS-CoV-2 infection or an uninfected control (not recorded which). Sequences were derived from whole blood, sampled at baseline. This sequence joins TRBV29-1 and TRBJ2-5, with D maybe TRBD1 (5 bases). CDR3 protein: CSVVLSASGETQYF. CDR3 DNA sequence: TGCAGCGTCGTATTGAGTGCCTCAGGGGAGACCCAGTACTTC.